This T cell receptor (beta chain) emerged from a study of blood T cell repertoires in COVID-19. Deletions cut 1 base from V and 1 base from J, with 12 bases between. The germline gives CDR1 MGHRA, CDR2 YSYEKL. The CDR3 consists of 16 residues. Measured with immunoSEQ multiplex PCR; TCRdb has only the in-frame clones, and not every one. The sample lists approximately 160,000 clones, roughly 87% occurring once. The study recruited people aged about 18 to 95 years across roughly 25 US areas. This TCR derives from a woman aged 45 to 65 who had recovered from COVID-19. Sequencing was carried out using PBMCs or T cells enriched from blood (not recorded which). The gene calls are TRBV4-1 and TRBJ2-3, with D uncertain. The DNA for the CDR3 is TGCGCCAGCAGCCAAGTCGCCCAACTCGGCACAGATACGCAGTATTTT. Protein product: CASSQVAQLGTDTQYF.